This TCR beta chain is from a study of a mutant IDH1 vaccine in newly diagnosed glioma. The V segment lost 2 bases and the J segment 4 bases; nucleotides outside the gene matches: 3. The CDR3 spans 15 residues. The germline V gene encodes CDR1 LNHDA and CDR2 SQIVND (reference sequence). Sequencing was performed with immunoSEQ multiplex PCR; in TCRdb, only in-frame clones are kept and a portion is missing. The table has 50,000 to 70,000 clones, under 85% seen once. Comments on this clone: Its antigen is currently unknown.

Stated time point: week 47, end of study. All doses held 300 ug of mutant IDH1 20-mer peptide, with topical imiquimod. Study-level points and caveats: Vaccination induced immune responses in about 92% of patients. Any relationship between pseudoprogression and changes in top peripheral T cell clonotypes seemed absent.

This clonotype was obtained from a woman aged 50 to 60 with glioma. The input for sequencing was PBMCs, taken from a glioma patient whose treatment included an IDH1 peptide vaccine. The gene calls are TRBV19 and TRBJ2-3; 10 bases are shared with TRBD2. The chain's CDR3 is CASSILAGAPDTQYF. In nucleotides, the CDR3 is TGTGCCAGTAGTATACTAGCGGGGGCCCCAGATACGCAGTATTTT.